Following are 32 T cell receptor beta chains from one sample sequenced in a study of blood T cell repertoires in COVID-19. Repertoires were generated with immunoSEQ multiplex PCR, while TCRdb's copy carries only in-frame clones and drops some. Of 200,000 to 250,000 clones in the sample, roughly 79% were seen once. The sequenced sample consisted of peripheral blood. The receptor set was obtained from a woman older than 75 with COVID-19, enrolled during active disease.

The J gene is TRBJ2-3, the V gene TRBV19, with D possibly matching TRBD1 (5 bases). This CDR3 spans 15 amino acids. V lost 3 bases and J lost 1, with 11 bases in between. The V gene's germline CDR1 is LNHDA and CDR2 SQIVND (reference sequence). This CDR3 reads CASSMGQKGTDTQYF. In nucleotides, the CDR3 is TGTGCCAGTAGTATGGGGCAGAAGGGCACAGATACGCAGTATTTT.

The chain has TRBV5-1 and TRBJ1-1; TRBD1 matches at 8 bases. J gave up 2 bases and V 4 bases, and 7 bases lay outside the gene matches. The germline V gene has CDR1 SGHRS and CDR2 YFSETQ. The CDR3 covers 15 residues. DNA for the CDR3: TGCGCCAGCAGCACAGGACAGGGATTTAACACTGAAGCTTTCTTT. The encoded protein is CASSTGQGFNTEAFF.

The rearrangement joins TRBV27 to TRBJ2-2, with a tentative D call TRBD2 (5 bases). V lost 5 bases and J lost 8, with 12 bases in between. This CDR3 has 13 residues. Per germline, CDR1 MNHEY and CDR2 SMNVEV (reference sequence). CDR3 DNA sequence: TGTGCCAGCAGTCAGTACGGCGGGGGGGAGCTGTTTTTT. Translated, it gives CASSQYGGGELFF.

The CDR3 DNA follows: TGTGCCAGCAGTCCCTCGACACCCAACACTGAAGCTTTCTTT. It codes for CASSPSTPNTEAFF. The chain employs TRBV27 and TRBJ1-1; D call uncertain. The CDR3 runs to 14 residues. The germline gives CDR1 MNHEY, CDR2 SMNVEV (reference sequence). V was shortened by 5 bases and J by 2 bases, with 12 bases between the two germline ends.

J is TRBJ2-2 and V is TRBV3-1 (or the pseudogene TRBV3-2); TRBD2 matches 7 bases. The CDR3 extends over 17 amino acids. J lost 10 bases, V lost 5 bases, and 19 bases had no gene match. Germline values: CDR1 LGHDT, CDR2 YNNKEL (reference sequence). The chain's CDR3 is CASSAQGLVCLSEELFF. The CDR3 DNA reads as TGTGCCAGCAGCGCCCAAGGACTAGTATGTCTCTCCGAGGAGCTGTTTTTT.

The V gene is TRBV5-4, the J gene TRBJ2-1, with D tentatively TRBD2 (6 bases). The CDR3 is 15 amino acids. Trimming stripped 0 bases from V and 1 base from J, with 8 bases between. CDR1 SGHNT and CDR2 YYREEE come from the germline V gene (reference sequence). The CDR3 bases are TGTGCCAGCAGCTTGGGCGGGACGTCCTACAATGAGCAGTTCTTC. It codes for CASSLGGTSYNEQFF.

A single count supports this clone. This chain joins TRBV18 and TRBJ1-6, with D tentatively TRBD1 (5 bases). Trimming pared 2 bases from V and 6 bases from J, leaving 8 bases between. The germline V gene encodes CDR1 KGHSH and CDR2 LQKENI. The CDR3 is 14 residues long. CDR3 sequence reads: CASSPGQGNSPLHF. The CDR3 nucleotides are TGTGCCAGCTCACCAGGGCAGGGTAATTCACCCCTCCACTTT.

This clone was seen just once. V is TRBV24-1 and J is TRBJ2-1; TRBD1 matches 7 bases. This CDR3 has 16 amino acids. V was pared by 3 bases and J by 6 bases, with 10 bases of the junction left unmatched. The germline gives CDR1 KGHDR, CDR2 SFDVKD. The CDR3 DNA reads as TGTGCCACCAGTGATAGGGACAGTAGGACAGCCAATGAGCAGTTCTTC. Translating gives CATSDRDSRTANEQFF.

The chain combines TRBV9 with TRBJ2-3, with D unclear. V gave up 2 bases and J gave up 6 bases, with 7 bases separating them. This CDR3 has 12 amino acids. The germline gives CDR1 SGDLS, CDR2 YYNGEE. CDR3 in amino acids: CASSVGADTQYF. In DNA, the CDR3 is TGTGCCAGCAGCGTGGGCGCTGATACGCAGTATTTT.

This clone was observed a single time. The CDR3: CSVVFQGANQPQHF. DNA of the CDR3: TGCAGCGTTGTTTTTCAGGGGGCAAATCAGCCCCAGCATTTT. The rearrangement joins TRBV29-1 to TRBJ1-5; 8 nucleotides line up with TRBD1. Germline CDR1 is SQVTM and CDR2 is ANQGSEA. This CDR3 spans 14 amino acids. The junction had 6 bases not matched to a gene; V was cut back by 4 bases and J by 4 bases.

The CDR3 coding sequence is TGTGCCAGCAGCTTAGGGACAGGGACCTTAGGGGCCAACGTCCTGACTTTC. It specifies CASSLGTGTLGANVLTF. The V gene is TRBV7-9, the J gene TRBJ2-6, with TRBD1 identical over 8 bases. J lost 4 bases, V lost 1 base, and 6 bases had no gene match. This CDR3 region has 17 residues. CDR1 and CDR2 (germline): SEHNR, FQNEAQ (reference sequence).

The chain carries TRBV6-4 and TRBJ2-3; a possible D gene is TRBD2 (6 bases). V was trimmed by 2 bases and J by 2 bases, leaving 14 bases between them. The CDR3 runs 16 residues. CDR1 is MRHNA, CDR2 SNTAGT, per germline. The CDR3 region is CASSDVGGAFTDTQYF. In DNA, the CDR3 is TGTGCCAGCAGTGACGTTGGCGGGGCTTTCACAGATACGCAGTATTTT.

The chain carries TRBV6-5 and TRBJ2-1; D is ambiguous. The CDR3 is 13 residues long. Trimming left V 6 bases short and J 8 bases short, with 14 bases between. The V gene's germline CDR1 is MNHEY and CDR2 SVGAGI. The CDR3 DNA sequence: TGTGCCAGCAGATCTCCTAAGATCGATGAGCAGTTCTTC. This encodes CASRSPKIDEQFF.

The rearrangement uses TRBV7-8 and TRBJ2-7; 14 positions agree with TRBD2. Germline V CDR1 and CDR2: SGHVS, FQNEAQ. The CDR3 loop spans 17 amino acids. The ends lost 5 bases at V and 3 bases at J; junction bases unmatched: 9. DNA of the CDR3: TGTGCCAGCAGCCTAGGGGGACTAGCGGGGGCTCTCTACGAGCAGTACTTC. This encodes CASSLGGLAGALYEQYF. Together with reference TRBV7-8 and TRBJ2-7, the CDR3 gives the full variable domain: GAGVSQSPRYKVAKRGQDVALRCDPISGHVSLFWYQQALGQGPEFLTYFQNEAQLDKSGLPSDRFFAERPEGSVSTLKIQRTQQEDSAVYLCASSLGGLAGALYEQYFGPGTRLTVT.

The chain joins TRBV11-1 to TRBJ1-1; a possible D gene is TRBD1 (6 bases). The length of the CDR3 is 11 residues. Trimming removed 4 bases from V and 8 bases from J, with 8 bases in between. The V gene's germline CDR1 is SGHAT and CDR2 FQDESV (reference sequence). The CDR3 DNA reads as TGTGCCAGCAGCTCCGACAGGGAAGCTTTCTTT. Its translation is CASSSDREAFF.

A word on this clone: Other DNA sequences in this specimen translate into the identical CDR3. V is TRBV18 and J is TRBJ1-2; 9 bases are shared with TRBD1. Germline assignment: CDR1 KGHSH and CDR2 LQKENI. V was pared by 3 bases and J by 2 bases, with 1 base of the junction left unmatched. The CDR3 has 14 amino acids. The CDR3 region is CASSPDRGNYGYTF. Here the CDR3 DNA reads TGTGCCAGCTCACCGGACAGGGGAAACTATGGCTACACCTTC.

V and J are TRBV3-1 (or the pseudogene TRBV3-2) and TRBJ2-3; weak D call: TRBD2 (5 bases). Trimming pared 0 bases from V and 5 bases from J, leaving 9 bases between. The CDR3 spans 14 residues. Germline CDR1 is LGHDT and CDR2 is YNNKEL (reference sequence). CDR3 protein: CASSQEGAQDTQYF. CDR3 DNA: TGTGCCAGCAGCCAAGAGGGAGCCCAAGATACGCAGTATTTT.

The chain has TRBV5-1 and TRBJ1-2, with a possible D match to TRBD1 (6 bases). The CDR3 loop spans 12 amino acids. V lost 4 bases to trimming and J lost 8 bases, with 12 bases between them. Per the germline V gene, CDR1 is SGHRS and CDR2 is YFSETQ. The chain's CDR3 is CASSLQGRGYTF. The CDR3 nucleotides read TGCGCCAGCAGCCTACAGGGCCGAGGCTACACCTTC.

A single count supports this clone. V usage is TRBV6-1 and J usage is TRBJ2-7, with 9 bases identical to TRBD1. V gave up 1 base and J gave up 4 bases; unmatched junction bases: 8. The germline V gene encodes CDR1 MNHNS and CDR2 SASEGT. There are 16 residues in the CDR3. As DNA, the CDR3 is TGTGCCAGCAGTGAAGGTTGGACAGGGGACAGGTACGAGCAGTACTTC. This translates into CASSEGWTGDRYEQYF.

This clone has a handful of counts. The rearrangement links TRBV19 to TRBJ1-5; 7 bases agree with TRBD1. Per the germline V gene, CDR1 is LNHDA and CDR2 is SQIVND (reference sequence). The CDR3 length is 14 residues. V lost 5 bases, J lost 3 bases, and 4 bases stayed unmatched. CDR3 region: CASSLGTANQPQHF. The CDR3 nucleotides are TGTGCCAGTAGTCTAGGGACAGCCAATCAGCCCCAGCATTTT.

The rearrangement uses TRBV12-3 or TRBV12-4 and TRBJ2-5; TRBD1 matches 9 bases. The CDR3 totals 13 residues. The trim removed 7 bases at V and 5 bases at J, leaving 5 bases unmatched. The CDR3 loop reads CASTRTGVETQYF. CDR3 in DNA: TGTGCCAGCACCAGGACAGGGGTCGAGACCCAGTACTTC.

The V call is TRBV29-1, the J call TRBJ1-1; D is ambiguous. This CDR3 has 13 amino acids. Germline assignment: CDR1 SQVTM and CDR2 ANQGSEA. The V end was cut by 4 bases, the J end by 0 bases, with 9 bases between. CDR3 sequence reads: CSVVGRMNTEAFF. In DNA, the CDR3 is TGCAGCGTTGTAGGCAGGATGAACACTGAAGCTTTCTTT. The full variable domain, rest sourced from reference TRBV29-1 and TRBJ1-1, is SAVISQKPSRDICQRGTSLTIQCQVDSQVTMMFWYRQQPGQSLTLIATANQGSEATYESGFVIDKFPISRPNLTFSTLTVSNMSPEDSSIYLCSVVGRMNTEAFFGQGTRLTVV.

The chain links TRBV19 to TRBJ1-1; D remains unclear. Per germline, CDR1 LNHDA and CDR2 SQIVND (reference sequence). The CDR3 length is 14 residues. V was trimmed by 6 bases and J by 2 bases, leaving 13 bases between them. CDR3 residues: CASSLARRNTEAFF. CDR3 DNA: TGTGCCAGTAGCCTCGCAAGGAGAAACACTGAAGCTTTCTTT.

The chain uses TRBV9 and TRBJ2-3; the D gene is possibly TRBD2 (5 bases). The CDR3 covers 15 residues. Trimming cost V 0 bases and J 6 bases, with 14 bases left between them. Germline CDR1 reads SGDLS; CDR2 reads YYNGEE. Here the CDR3 DNA reads TGTGCCAGCAGCGTAGCTTTTCTAGCAAGGGATACGCAGTATTTT. Protein sequence: CASSVAFLARDTQYF.

The chain uses TRBV7-2 and TRBJ1-2; TRBD1 matches at 8 bases. CDR1 and CDR2 (germline): SGHTA, FQGNSA. The CDR3 is made up of 14 amino acids. J gave up 10 bases and V 6 bases, and 13 bases lay outside the gene matches. The CDR3 region is CASRRDRGSLIYTF. The CDR3 DNA sequence: TGTGCCAGCAGGCGAGACAGGGGAAGCCTCATCTACACCTTC.

J is TRBJ1-5 and V is TRBV15; 8 bases agree with TRBD1. Germline V lookup: CDR1 LNHNV, CDR2 YYDKDF (reference sequence). The ends lost 3 bases at V and 9 bases at J; junction bases unmatched: 7. The CDR3 spans 14 residues. The CDR3 spells CATSSGQGVPPQHF. The CDR3 DNA is TGTGCCACCAGCAGCGGACAGGGAGTACCGCCCCAGCATTTT.

The chain recombines TRBV7-2 with TRBJ2-5; possibly TRBD1 for D (5 bases). V lost 1 base to trimming and J lost 5 bases, with 14 bases between them. The CDR3 runs 15 residues. Germline assignment: CDR1 SGHTA and CDR2 FQGNSA. Written as DNA, the CDR3 is TGTGCCAGCAGCTTAGATAGGGGTTCCCGGGAGACCCAGTACTTC. It translates to CASSLDRGSRETQYF.

DNA for the CDR3: TGTGCCAGCAGCTTGCTGGGACAGTACAATGAGCAGTTCTTC. This translates into CASSLLGQYNEQFF. The chain has TRBV5-8 and TRBJ2-1, with 7 nucleotides matching TRBD1. Trimming removed 1 base from V and 4 bases from J; junction bases left unmatched: 2. Per germline, CDR1 SGHTS and CDR2 YDEGEE. This CDR3 has 14 residues.

The genes are TRBV24-1 and TRBJ2-3; TRBD2 agrees at 9 bases. This CDR3 contains 17 residues. CDR1 and CDR2 (germline): KGHDR, SFDVKD. V lost 5 bases to trimming and J lost 2 bases; unmatched junction nucleotides: 10. CDR3 nucleotides: TGTGCCACCAGTGGAGGACAGGCGGGGGGGTACACAGATACGCAGTATTTT. This sequence encodes CATSGGQAGGYTDTQYF.

The chain employs TRBV12-3 or TRBV12-4 and TRBJ1-1; the D gene is possibly TRBD1 (5 bases). Trimming left V 1 base short and J 5 bases short, with 8 bases between. This CDR3 is 13 amino acids long. CDR3 in DNA: TGTGCCAGCAGTTTAGTGGGGGGAACTGAAGCTTTCTTT. It translates to CASSLVGGTEAFF.

The rearrangement links TRBV6-5 to TRBJ2-3; 8 bases match TRBD2. Germline trimming cut 10 bases from V and 4 bases from J; bases unmatched to any gene: 7. The CDR3 covers 13 residues. The V gene's germline CDR1 is MNHEY and CDR2 SVGAGI. This CDR3 reads CATLRGGADTQYF. The CDR3 bases are TGTGCCACCCTCCGGGGGGGGGCAGATACGCAGTATTTT.

This rearrangement joins TRBV28 to TRBJ2-7; 10 bases agree with TRBD2. The CDR3 loop spans 15 amino acids. Germline CDR1 and CDR2: MDHEN and SYDVKM. V trimming: 2 bases; J trimming: 4 bases; junction bases outside the gene matches: 5. The CDR3 DNA follows: TGTGCCAGCAGTTTAGCACTAGCGGGATGGTACGAGCAGTACTTC. As protein: CASSLALAGWYEQYF.